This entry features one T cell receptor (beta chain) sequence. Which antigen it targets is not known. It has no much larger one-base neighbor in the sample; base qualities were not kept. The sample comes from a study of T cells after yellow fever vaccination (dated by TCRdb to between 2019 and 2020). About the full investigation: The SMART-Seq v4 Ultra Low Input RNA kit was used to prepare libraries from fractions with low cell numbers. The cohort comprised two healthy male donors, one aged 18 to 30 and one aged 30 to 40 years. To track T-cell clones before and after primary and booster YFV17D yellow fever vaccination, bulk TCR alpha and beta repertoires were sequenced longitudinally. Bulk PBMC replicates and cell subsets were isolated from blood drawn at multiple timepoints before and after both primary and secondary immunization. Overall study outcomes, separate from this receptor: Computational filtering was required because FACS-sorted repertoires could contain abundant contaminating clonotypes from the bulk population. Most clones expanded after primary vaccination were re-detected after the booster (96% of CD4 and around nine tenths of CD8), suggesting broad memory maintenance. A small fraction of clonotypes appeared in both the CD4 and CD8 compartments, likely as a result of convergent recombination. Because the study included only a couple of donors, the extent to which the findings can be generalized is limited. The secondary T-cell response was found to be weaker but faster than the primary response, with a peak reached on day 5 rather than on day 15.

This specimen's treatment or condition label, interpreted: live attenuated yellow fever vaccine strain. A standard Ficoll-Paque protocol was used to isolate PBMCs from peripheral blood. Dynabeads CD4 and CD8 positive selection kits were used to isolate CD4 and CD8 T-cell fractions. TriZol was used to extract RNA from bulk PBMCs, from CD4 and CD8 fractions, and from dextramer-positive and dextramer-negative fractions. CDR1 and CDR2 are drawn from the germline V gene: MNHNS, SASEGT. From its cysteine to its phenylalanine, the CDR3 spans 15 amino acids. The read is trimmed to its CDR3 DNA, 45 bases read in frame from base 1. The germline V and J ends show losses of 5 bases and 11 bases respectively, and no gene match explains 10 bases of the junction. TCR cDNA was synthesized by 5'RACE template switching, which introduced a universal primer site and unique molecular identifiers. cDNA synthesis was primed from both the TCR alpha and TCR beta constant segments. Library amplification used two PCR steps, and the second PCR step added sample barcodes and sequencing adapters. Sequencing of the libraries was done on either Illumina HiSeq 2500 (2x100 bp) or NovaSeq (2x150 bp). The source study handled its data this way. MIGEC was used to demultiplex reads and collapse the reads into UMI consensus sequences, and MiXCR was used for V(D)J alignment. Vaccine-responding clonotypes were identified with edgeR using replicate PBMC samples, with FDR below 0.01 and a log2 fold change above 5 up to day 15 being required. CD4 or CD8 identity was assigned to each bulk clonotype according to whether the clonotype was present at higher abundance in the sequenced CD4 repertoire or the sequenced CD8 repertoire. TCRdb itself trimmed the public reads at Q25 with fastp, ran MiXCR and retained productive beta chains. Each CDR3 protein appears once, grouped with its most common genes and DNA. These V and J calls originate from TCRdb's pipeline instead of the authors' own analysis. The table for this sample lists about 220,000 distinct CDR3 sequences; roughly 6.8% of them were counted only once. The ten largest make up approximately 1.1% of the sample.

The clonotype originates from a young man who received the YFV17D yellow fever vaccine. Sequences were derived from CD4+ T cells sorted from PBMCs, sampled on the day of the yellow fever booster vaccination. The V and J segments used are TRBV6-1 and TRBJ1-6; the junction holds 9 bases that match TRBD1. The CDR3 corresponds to CASSPDWTGDTPLHF. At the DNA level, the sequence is TGTGCCAGCAGTCCCGATTGGACAGGGGATACACCCCTCCACTTT.